This TCR beta chain was captured by sequencing in a study of blood T cell repertoires in COVID-19. The overall study: Sites in the United States, Italy and Spain provided acute and convalescent COVID-19 samples. In each case, the material was cDNA or gDNA derived from T cells, B-cell-depleted T cells, or PBMCs.

This CDR3 has 13 residues. The germline V gene has CDR1 SGHRS and CDR2 YFSETQ. The V and J ends lost 2 bases and 3 bases respectively, with 8 bases between them. Original analysis: By means of reference gene primer amplification, nucleated cell counts were estimated. TCRdb's table, derived via immunoSEQ multiplex PCR, lists solely in-frame clones and lacks some. V and J calls and clone size are copied from that table; D and trimming were computed from the DNA. The table includes about 190,000 clones, roughly 90% detected once. Material: peripheral blood. The rearrangement links TRBV5-1 to TRBJ1-1, with no clear D. The clonotype comes from a middle-aged man with acute or convalescent COVID-19. For the CDR3, the DNA is TGCGCCAGCAGCTTCCGGGAAGACACTGAAGCTTTCTTT. Protein sequence: CASSFREDTEAFF.